The 26 T cell receptor beta chains presented below share a single source sample, sequenced in a study of naive and memory T cell subsets. Ligated cDNA underwent four rounds of PCR with nested alpha and beta constant region primers and SP2. TCRdb fed the 5' RACE reads into MiXCR, producing one record per CDR3 protein. This sample has roughly 56,000 distinct CDR3 sequences, with approximately 7.2% found just once. The library had UMIs added by 3' ligation of an oligonucleotide to TCR cDNA. All receptors come from a male donor in good health.

The V and J genes are TRBV2 and TRBJ1-5, with 8 bases that match TRBD1. J lost 3 bases, V lost 6 bases, and 1 base had no gene match. CDR3 size: 13 residues. Germline V gene lookup returns CDR1 SNHLY and CDR2 FYNNEI. CDR3 in amino acids: CASRDRDNQPQHF. The CDR3 DNA sequence: TGTGCCAGCAGGGACAGGGACAATCAGCCCCAGCATTTT.

The chain has TRBV20-1 and TRBJ1-3; 9 nucleotides agree with TRBD1. The CDR3 spans 13 residues. The trim removed 4 bases at V and 3 bases at J, leaving 1 base unmatched. The germline CDR1 and CDR2 sequences are DFQATT and SNEGSKA (reference sequence). Here the CDR3 DNA reads TGCAGTGCTACGGACAGGGGTGGAAACACCATATATTTT. It encodes CSATDRGGNTIYF.

CDR3 residues: CAIHPPVRSSGANVLTF. CDR3 in DNA: TGTGCCATCCACCCCCCGGTACGAAGCTCTGGGGCCAACGTCCTGACTTTC. The V gene is TRBV12-3 or TRBV12-4, the J gene TRBJ2-6; D ambiguous. The length of the CDR3 is 17 residues. Trimming stripped 10 bases from V and 0 bases from J, with 19 bases between.

This clonotype was observed at least ten times. The genes are TRBV6-4 and TRBJ2-1; D is uncertain. CDR3 length: 17 residues. Trimming left V 0 bases short and J 4 bases short, with 16 bases between. Germline V gene lookup returns CDR1 MRHNA and CDR2 SNTAGT. The CDR3 region has the DNA TGTGCCAGCAGTGACTCGCTGGACCTAGGTGAATACAATGAGCAGTTCTTC. Translating it yields CASSDSLDLGEYNEQFF.

This clonotype was recorded many times. The V and J genes are TRBV18 and TRBJ2-7, with D tentatively TRBD2 (5 bases). The CDR3 length is 13 residues. V shed 3 bases and J shed 3 bases, with 9 bases lying between them. Per germline, CDR1 KGHSH and CDR2 LQKENI. The CDR3 loop reads CASSPAGGYEQYF. The CDR3 nucleotides are TGTGCCAGCTCACCGGCCGGAGGCTACGAGCAGTACTTC.

This clonotype was counted many times. CDR3 sequence: CASSWDRNSNQPQHF. Here the CDR3 DNA reads TGTGCCAGCAGTTGGGACAGGAATAGCAATCAGCCCCAGCATTTT. This rearrangement joins TRBV27 to TRBJ1-5, with 8 bases matching TRBD1. This CDR3 has 15 residues. V shed 4 bases and J 0 bases; nucleotides not matched to a gene: 2. Germline V gene sequence: CDR1 MNHEY, CDR2 SMNVEV (reference sequence).

This chain joins TRBV12-3 or TRBV12-4 and TRBJ1-2, with D hard to call. The length of the CDR3 is 11 residues. V gave up 5 bases and J gave up 5 bases, with 6 bases separating them. The CDR3 spells CASSAFYGYTF. DNA for the CDR3: TGTGCCAGCAGTGCATTTTATGGCTACACCTTC.

The sample holds many counts of this clonotype. The rearrangement joins TRBV5-1 to TRBJ2-7, with 10 bases fitting TRBD1. The V and J ends lost 6 bases and 3 bases, in that order; junction bases with no gene match: 6. Germline assignment: CDR1 SGHRS and CDR2 YFSETQ. The CDR3 consists of 14 residues. The DNA of the CDR3 is TGCGCCAGCAACACCGGGACAGGGGTCTACGAGCAGTACTTC. Translating gives CASNTGTGVYEQYF.

A few counts support this clonotype. The chain combines TRBV30 with TRBJ1-5, with no clear D. Between the trimmed V and J ends, which lost 0 bases and 6 bases, there was a span of 9 bases. Per the germline V gene, CDR1 is GTSNPN and CDR2 is SVGIG (reference sequence). CDR3 length: 13 amino acids. CDR3 loop: CAWSVQMGQPQHF. The CDR3 DNA sequence: TGTGCCTGGAGTGTACAAATGGGTCAGCCCCAGCATTTT.

This clonotype was picked up many times. The rearrangement links TRBV20-1 to TRBJ2-6; D remains unclear. Germline CDR1 DFQATT, CDR2 SNEGSKA (reference sequence). V was shortened by 1 base and J by 1 base, with 5 bases between the two germline ends. This CDR3 is 14 amino acids long. The CDR3 here is CSARAPSGANVLTF. CDR3 sequence (DNA): TGCAGTGCTAGAGCCCCTTCTGGGGCCAACGTCCTGACTTTC.

Many counts were recorded for this clonotype. The CDR3 DNA follows: TGTGCCAGCAGTCGGTCAGGAAAGAACACTGAAGCTTTCTTT. This sequence encodes CASSRSGKNTEAFF. The chain has TRBV12-3 or TRBV12-4 and TRBJ1-1; D call uncertain. The CDR3 runs 14 residues. Trimming took 5 bases from V and 1 from J, leaving 11 bases between them.

This clonotype has at least ten counts. The rearrangement uses TRBV29-1 and TRBJ1-1; D is unresolved. The CDR3 length is 14 residues. The germline CDR1 and CDR2 sequences are SQVTM and ANQGSEA. V lost 6 bases, J lost 2 bases, and 16 bases lay in between. The CDR3 DNA is TGCAGCGTCGCGTCTGCATCACCCAACACTGAAGCTTTCTTT. The encoded protein is CSVASASPNTEAFF.

This rearrangement joins TRBV6-1 to TRBJ2-5, with 8 bases matching TRBD2. Germline CDR1 is MNHNS and CDR2 is SASEGT. Trimming cost V 2 bases and J 2 bases; bases outside gene matches: 1. The CDR3 runs 14 residues. Here the CDR3 reads CASSESGGQETQYF. The CDR3 DNA follows: TGTGCCAGCAGTGAATCGGGGGGGCAAGAGACCCAGTACTTC.

This clonotype was seen many times. The chain has TRBV6-2 or TRBV6-3 and TRBJ2-5, with 8 bases fitting TRBD2. The V and J ends lost 6 bases and 4 bases, in that order; junction bases with no gene match: 7. The CDR3 covers 14 residues. In germline, CDR1 is MNHEY, CDR2 SVGEGT. CDR3 residues: CASRKTAGAETQYF. In nucleotides, the CDR3 is TGTGCCAGCAGGAAGACAGCGGGGGCAGAGACCCAGTACTTC.

This clonotype was seen a handful of times. This rearrangement joins TRBV19 to TRBJ2-2; TRBD1 matches 9 bases. The CDR3 has 12 amino acids. Germline trimming cut 8 bases from V and 7 bases from J; bases unmatched to any gene: 2. Germline V gives CDR1 LNHDA, CDR2 SQIVND (reference sequence). This CDR3 reads CASGTGHGELFF. As DNA, the CDR3 is TGTGCCAGTGGGACAGGGCACGGGGAGCTGTTTTTT.

This clonotype turned up a few times. The V gene is TRBV7-9, the J gene TRBJ1-2, with D possibly TRBD1 on 5 matching bases. CDR1 is SEHNR, CDR2 FQNEAQ, per germline (reference sequence). The ends were cut back, 2 bases at V and 2 bases at J, with 12 bases in the middle. This CDR3 is built from 15 residues. The CDR3 region is CASSLTGPSNYGYTF. CDR3 nucleotides: TGTGCCAGCAGCTTAACGGGACCGTCGAACTATGGCTACACCTTC.

This clonotype was detected a few times. The rearrangement uses TRBV20-1 and TRBJ2-1; 10 bases match TRBD2. The CDR3 is made up of 15 amino acids. V lost 3 bases and J lost 6; bases outside the gene matches: 8. Germline CDR1 is DFQATT and CDR2 is SNEGSKA (reference sequence). The CDR3, as DNA: TGCAGTGCTAGCCCTAGCGGGAGCCTCGCCAATGAGCAGTTCTTC. It specifies CSASPSGSLANEQFF.

This clonotype was counted at least ten times. The chain joins TRBV25-1 to TRBJ2-7; D gene ambiguous. Germline V gene data show CDR1 as MGHDK and CDR2 as SYGVNS. The CDR3 runs to 12 residues. Trimming shortened V by 9 bases and J by 0 bases, and 9 bases separated the two germline ends. The CDR3 protein is CASQANSYEQYF. In DNA form, the CDR3 reads TGTGCCAGTCAGGCCAACTCCTACGAGCAGTACTTC.

The rearrangement uses TRBV6-5 and TRBJ1-2; the D gene is possibly TRBD1 (6 bases). Trimming shortened V by 6 bases and J by 8 bases, and 13 bases separated the two germline ends. This CDR3 contains 12 residues. CDR1 is MNHEY and CDR2 is SVGAGI in the germline V gene. The CDR3 nucleotides read TGTGCCAGCAGCCGACAGGAGGGCGGCTACACCTTC. Protein sequence: CASSRQEGGYTF.

This clonotype was seen a few times. The V and J genes are TRBV5-1 and TRBJ2-1; TRBD2 aligns across 7 bases. CDR3 length: 15 amino acids. With V trimmed by 2 bases and J by 4 bases, 6 bases remained unmatched. Germline CDR1 SGHRS, CDR2 YFSETQ. The DNA of the CDR3 is TGCGCCAGCAGCTTAGGAAGCGGGACTTACAATGAGCAGTTCTTC. It translates to CASSLGSGTYNEQFF.

Only a few counts were recorded for this clonotype. This chain uses TRBV29-1 with TRBJ2-1; D is uncertain. This CDR3 is built from 17 residues. CDR1 is SQVTM, CDR2 ANQGSEA, per germline. V lost 0 bases and J 0 bases, leaving 15 bases between the germline ends. This CDR3 reads CSVEEVGADSSYNEQFF. DNA for the CDR3: TGCAGCGTTGAAGAGGTGGGTGCGGATAGCTCCTACAATGAGCAGTTCTTC.

This clonotype was observed a handful of times. CDR3: CASSQQPGQGREQYF. DNA for the CDR3: TGTGCCAGCAGCCAACAACCGGGACAGGGTCGGGAGCAGTACTTC. The chain employs TRBV3-1 and TRBJ2-7; TRBD1 matches at 9 bases. Germline CDR1 reads LGHDT; CDR2 reads YNNKEL (reference sequence). Trimming took 2 bases from V and 7 from J; bases not matched to a gene: 9. CDR3 length: 15 amino acids.

This clonotype was found many times. V gene TRBV20-1 combines with J gene TRBJ2-7; possibly TRBD1 or TRBD2 for D (5 bases each). Germline V gene data show CDR1 as DFQATT and CDR2 as SNEGSKA (reference sequence). The V end lost 6 bases, the J end lost 5 bases, and 20 bases lay between the germline ends. The CDR3 runs 14 residues. The CDR3: CSAPLYEGMDEQYF. In nucleotides, the CDR3 is TGCAGTGCCCCCCTTTACGAGGGGATGGACGAGCAGTACTTC.

This sequence joins TRBV5-1 and TRBJ1-4, with 10 bases that match TRBD1. CDR1 is SGHRS, CDR2 YFSETQ, per germline. The CDR3 totals 17 residues. Unmatched junction bases numbered 6, after V lost 2 bases and J lost 2 bases. The CDR3 loop is CASSFQTGGKTNEKLFF. CDR3 DNA: TGCGCCAGCAGCTTCCAGACAGGGGGCAAGACTAATGAAAAACTGTTTTTT.

The gene calls are TRBV9 and TRBJ1-1, with D tentatively TRBD1 (5 bases). V was pared by 2 bases and J by 3 bases, with 14 bases between. The germline V gene has CDR1 SGDLS and CDR2 YYNGEE. The CDR3 contains 15 residues. The CDR3 reads CASSVIPKGHTEAFF. As DNA, the CDR3 is TGTGCCAGCAGCGTCATCCCGAAGGGGCACACTGAAGCTTTCTTT.

The chain recombines TRBV4-1 with TRBJ1-2; no definite D call. Germline V gives CDR1 MGHRA, CDR2 YSYEKL. The CDR3 has 13 amino acids. V lost 1 base and J lost 7, with 10 bases in between. The CDR3 DNA reads TGCGCCAGCAGCCAAGGGAGTTCGAGTGGCTACACCTTC. Its protein is CASSQGSSSGYTF.